This T cell receptor (beta chain) was documented in a study of T-cell reconstitution after alpha-beta-depleted transplantation in children. This clonotype was seen ten or more times. The TCRbeta library was prepared with unique molecular identifiers. TCRdb reanalysed the PCR reads using MiXCR and keeps one entry per CDR3 protein. The profile shows around 440,000 distinct CDR3 sequences, more than 9% of them singletons. Deletions cut 6 bases from V and 6 bases from J, with 8 bases between. Germline V gene sequence: CDR1 MNHEY, CDR2 SMNVEV (reference sequence). The CDR3 covers 11 residues. The sequenced sample was PBMCs, obtained before TCRalphabeta/CD19-depleted stem cell transplant. The origin of this receptor is a child aged 2 to 10 with inherited bone marrow failure, due to receive a stem cell transplant. J is TRBJ1-2 and V is TRBV27; no firm D call. Written as DNA, the CDR3 is TGTGCCAGCAGGGCGGGCCATGGCTACACCTTC. Protein sequence: CASRAGHGYTF.